These T cell receptor beta chains were read from a single sample in a study of identical twins. TCRdb analysed the 5' RACE reads with MiXCR anew, one entry per CDR3 protein. Of more than 400,000 distinct CDR3 sequences listed, nearly 15% were seen once; the top ten hold nearly 0.45%. The data also belong to a second study, concerning yellow fever vaccine responses in identical twins.

Sample: CD4+ T cells sorted from blood. The receptors shown here come from a woman younger than 35 in good health. The CDR3 runs from the conserved cysteine through the conserved F or W. Not every row has a clone size; where given, it reads once, few, many or a size class.

few	TRBV5-1	TRBJ2-2	CASSFLVAGFTGELFF
.	TRBV24-1	TRBJ2-7	CAKGQDTAGGYEQYF
.	TRBV12-3/TRBV12-4	TRBJ1-3	CASSPRDRGFGNTIYF
few	TRBV7-8	TRBJ2-3	CASSRRGASSTDTQYF
many	TRBV25-1	TRBJ1-5	CASSERGNQPQHF
once	TRBV27	TRBJ2-5	CASRPRDRHQETQYF
few	TRBV10-1	TRBJ2-2	CACNSGIKAGELFF
.	TRBV29-1	TRBJ2-4	CSVETLAKNIQYF
.	TRBV12-3/TRBV12-4	TRBJ1-6	CASTPNRGGADSPLHF
many	TRBV28	TRBJ2-1	CASSPSGGPYNEQFF
few	TRBV9	TRBJ2-3	CASSAGTGRTDTQYF
few	TRBV20-1	TRBJ2-3	CSAEPYTDTQYF
few	TRBV20-1	TRBJ2-1	CSALTGSSSYNEQFF
.	TRBV3-1	TRBJ2-1	CASSQAGGLAISYNEQFF
.	TRBV6-1	TRBJ2-3	CASTNLWHTDTQYF
.	TRBV4-1	TRBJ2-1	CASSQEGGSGVSYNEQFF